The source of this TCR beta chain is a study of T cell repertoires in cytomegalovirus infection. Study at large: Selection of CMV epitopes for the study included recently identified HLA-C-restricted and well-studied HLA-B-restricted ones. Matching HLA type, along with CMV infection, was indicated by public TCR beta signatures. Study results and limitations: The ex vivo response showed dominance by HLA-C-restricted CMV-specific TCR beta clonotypes.

Concerning this clonotype itself: Its antigen is not identified.

TCRdb recomputed calls from the reads with MiXCR, one row per CDR3 protein. The sample shows 380,000 or so distinct CDR3 sequences, roughly 36% of them seen only once. This CDR3 has 16 residues. Germline-derived CDR1 and CDR2 are MNHNS and SASEGT. J was trimmed by 6 bases and V by 5 bases; bases with no gene match: 13. Sequencing used cultured PBMCs, obtained from culture after CMV antigen stimulation. This TCR was recovered from a human donor in good health (CMV status not recorded). Some clones in this sample may be carry-over from other donors' samples. The J gene is TRBJ2-3, the V gene TRBV6-1; 8 positions agree with TRBD1. The CDR3, as DNA: TGTGCCAGCAGTCCCCAGGGGGCACGGGCTATGGATACGCAGTATTTT. Its protein product is CASSPQGARAMDTQYF.